The next 7 T cell receptor beta chains were all read from a single sample in a study of control samples from healthy donors and cancer patients. TCRdb's copy holds only in-frame clones and misses some; the assay was immunoSEQ multiplex PCR. Of some 97,000 clones in the sample, less than 90% were seen once. The sample taken for sequencing was blood. The receptors originated from a woman between 45 and 65 years old in good health.

V usage is TRBV7-2 and J usage is TRBJ2-7; D not certain. V gave up 5 bases and J gave up 6 bases, with 11 bases separating them. This CDR3 has 12 residues. Germline values: CDR1 SGHTA, CDR2 FQGNSA. This CDR3 reads CASSLPGLEQYV. For the CDR3, the DNA is TGTGCCAGCAGCCTGCCCGGTCTCGAGCAGTACGTC.

V usage is TRBV7-9 and J usage is TRBJ2-3; D gene uncertain. Germline V gives CDR1 SEHNR, CDR2 FQNEAQ (reference sequence). Trimming took 0 bases from V and 3 from J, leaving 13 bases between them. This CDR3 spans 16 amino acids. CDR3 sequence: CASSLAREIATDTQYF. The CDR3 nucleotides are TGTGCCAGCAGCTTAGCGAGAGAGATAGCTACAGATACGCAGTATTTT.

This clone showed up just once. The chain is built from TRBV5-4 and TRBJ2-1; D gene ambiguous. CDR1 and CDR2 (germline): SGHNT, YYREEE (reference sequence). The V end lost 2 bases, the J end lost 2 bases, and 11 bases lay between the germline ends. The CDR3 has 15 amino acids. As DNA, the CDR3 is TGTGCCAGCAGCTTAGGCGCAAATACCTACAATGAGCAGTTCTTC. The encoded protein is CASSLGANTYNEQFF.

The V and J genes are TRBV5-4 and TRBJ2-7, with 8 bases lining up with TRBD1. Per germline, CDR1 SGHNT and CDR2 YYREEE (reference sequence). V shed 4 bases, J shed 3 bases, and the junction held 9 bases outside the gene matches. The CDR3 is 15 amino acids. The CDR3 region is CASSPIDRGNYEQYF. CDR3 in DNA: TGTGCCAGCAGCCCCATCGACAGGGGAAACTACGAGCAGTACTTC. The variable domain in full, completed from reference TRBV5-4 and TRBJ2-7, reads ETGVTQSPTHLIKTRGQQVTLRCSSQSGHNTVSWYQQALGQGPQFIFQYYREEENGRGNFPPRFSGLQFPNYSSELNVNALELDDSALYLCASSPIDRGNYEQYFGPGTRLTVT.

The rearrangement joins TRBV11-2 to TRBJ2-7, with 12 bases lining up with TRBD2. V trimming: 5 bases; J trimming: 6 bases; junction bases outside the gene matches: 8. Germline lookup yields CDR1 SGHAT and CDR2 FQNNGV. The length of the CDR3 is 15 residues. The CDR3 here is CASSRTSGRPSEQYV. The CDR3 DNA is TGTGCCAGCAGCCGTACTAGCGGGAGGCCCTCCGAGCAGTACGTC.

V usage is TRBV18 and J usage is TRBJ2-1; no reliable D call. Germline V gene sequence: CDR1 KGHSH, CDR2 LQKENI. Trimming pared 4 bases from V and 1 base from J, leaving 8 bases between. The CDR3 totals 14 residues. In DNA form, the CDR3 reads TGTGCCAGCTCACTAAGCGATTCCTACAATGAGCAGTTCTTC. Translated, it gives CASSLSDSYNEQFF.

V gene TRBV7-3 combines with J gene TRBJ2-6; no firm D call. Germline V gives CDR1 SGHTA, CDR2 FQGTGA. The V gene lost 1 base and the J gene lost 8 bases, with 15 bases spanning the gap. The CDR3 consists of 16 residues. CDR3 nucleotides: TGTGCCAGCAGCTTAAAAAGCTTCCCCAGGACCAACGTCCTGACTTTC. Translating gives CASSLKSFPRTNVLTF. The whole variable domain, remainder taken from reference TRBV7-3 and TRBJ2-6, is GAGVSQTPSNKVTEKGKYVELRCDPISGHTALYWYRQSLGQGPEFLIYFQGTGAADDSGLPNDRFFAVRPEGSVSTLKIQRTERGDSAVYLCASSLKSFPRTNVLTFGAGSRLTVL.